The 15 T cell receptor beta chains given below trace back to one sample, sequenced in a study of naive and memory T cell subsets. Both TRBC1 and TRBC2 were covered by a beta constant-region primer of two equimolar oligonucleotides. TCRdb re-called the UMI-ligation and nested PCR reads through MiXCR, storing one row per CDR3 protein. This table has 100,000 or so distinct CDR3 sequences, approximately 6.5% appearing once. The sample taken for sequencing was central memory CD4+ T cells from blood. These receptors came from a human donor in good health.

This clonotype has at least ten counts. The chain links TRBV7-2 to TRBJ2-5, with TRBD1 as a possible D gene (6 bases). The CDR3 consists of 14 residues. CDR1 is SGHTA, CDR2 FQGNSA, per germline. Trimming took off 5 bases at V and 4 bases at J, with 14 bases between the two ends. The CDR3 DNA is TGTGCCAGCAGCCCAAACAGGGTCGCAGAGACCCAGTACTTC. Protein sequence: CASSPNRVAETQYF.

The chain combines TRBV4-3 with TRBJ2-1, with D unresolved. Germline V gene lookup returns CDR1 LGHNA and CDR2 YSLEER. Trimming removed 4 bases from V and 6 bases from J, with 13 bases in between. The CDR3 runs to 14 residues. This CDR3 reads CASSRGLTINEQFF. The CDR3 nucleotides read TGCGCCAGCAGCCGAGGCTTGACCATCAATGAGCAGTTCTTC.

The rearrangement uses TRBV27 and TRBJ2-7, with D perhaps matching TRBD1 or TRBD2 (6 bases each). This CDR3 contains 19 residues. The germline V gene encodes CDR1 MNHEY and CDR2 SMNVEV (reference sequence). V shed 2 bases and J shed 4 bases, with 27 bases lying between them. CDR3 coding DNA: TGTGCCAGCAGTTTAAATGGTCTGAGTCCCGGAGGGCAGGGGTACGAGCAGTACTTC. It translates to CASSLNGLSPGGQGYEQYF.

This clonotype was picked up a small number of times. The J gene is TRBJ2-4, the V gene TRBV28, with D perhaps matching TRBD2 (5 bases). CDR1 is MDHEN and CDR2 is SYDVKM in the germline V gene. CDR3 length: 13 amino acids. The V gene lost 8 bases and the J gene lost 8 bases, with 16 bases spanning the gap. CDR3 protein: CASEDSAEDIQYF. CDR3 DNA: TGTGCCAGCGAGGACTCAGCGGAGGACATTCAGTACTTC.

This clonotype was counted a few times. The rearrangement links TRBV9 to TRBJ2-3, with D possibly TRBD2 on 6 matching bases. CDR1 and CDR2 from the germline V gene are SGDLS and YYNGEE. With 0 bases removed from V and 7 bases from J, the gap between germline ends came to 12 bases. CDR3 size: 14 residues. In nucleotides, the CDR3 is TGTGCCAGCAGCGTAGATCACGGGGGTTATACGCAGTATTTT. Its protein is CASSVDHGGYTQYF.

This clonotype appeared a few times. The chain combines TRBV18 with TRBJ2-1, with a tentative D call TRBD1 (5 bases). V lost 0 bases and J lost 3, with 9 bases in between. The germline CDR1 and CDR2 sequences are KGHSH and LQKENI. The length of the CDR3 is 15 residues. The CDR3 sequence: CASSPPAQGYNEQFF. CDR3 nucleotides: TGTGCCAGCTCACCACCGGCGCAGGGCTACAATGAGCAGTTCTTC.

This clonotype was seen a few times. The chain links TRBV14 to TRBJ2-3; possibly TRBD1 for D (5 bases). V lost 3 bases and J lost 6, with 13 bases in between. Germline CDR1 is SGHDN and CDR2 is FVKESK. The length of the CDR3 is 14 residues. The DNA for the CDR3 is TGTGCCAGCAGCCAGGGGCCCTTCGGGGATACGCAGTATTTT. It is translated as CASSQGPFGDTQYF.

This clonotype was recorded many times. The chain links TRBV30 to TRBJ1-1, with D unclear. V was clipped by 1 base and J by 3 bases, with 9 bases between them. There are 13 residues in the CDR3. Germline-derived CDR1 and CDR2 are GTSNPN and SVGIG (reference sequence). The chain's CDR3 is CAWSEGSHTEAFF. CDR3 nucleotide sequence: TGTGCCTGGAGTGAAGGGTCACACACTGAAGCTTTCTTT.

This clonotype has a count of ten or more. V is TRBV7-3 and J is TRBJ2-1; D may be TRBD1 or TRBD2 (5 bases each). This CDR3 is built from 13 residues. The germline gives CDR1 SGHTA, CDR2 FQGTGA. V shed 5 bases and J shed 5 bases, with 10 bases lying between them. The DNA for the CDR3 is TGTGCCAGCAGCCCGGGGCCAAACAATGAGCAGTTCTTC. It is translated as CASSPGPNNEQFF.

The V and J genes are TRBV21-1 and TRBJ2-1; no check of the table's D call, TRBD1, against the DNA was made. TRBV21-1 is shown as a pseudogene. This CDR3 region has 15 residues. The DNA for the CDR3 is TGTGCCAGCAGTTGGGGGGGACAGCAAGACAATGAGCAGTTCTTC. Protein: CASSWGGQQDNEQFF.

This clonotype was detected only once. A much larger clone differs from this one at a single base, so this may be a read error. This CDR3 reads CSVRTPVVDIQYF. CDR3 DNA: TGCAGCGTGAGGACACCGGTGGTAGACATTCAGTACTTC. The chain is built from TRBV29-1 and TRBJ2-4; tentative D call: TRBD1 (5 bases). The CDR3 consists of 13 residues. Germline V CDR1 and CDR2: SQVTM, ANQGSEA. V was shortened by 6 bases and J by 8 bases, with 17 bases between the two germline ends.

The CDR3 DNA is TGTGCCAGCAGCCCTGGGGGAACTGGAAACACCATATATTTT. It codes for CASSPGGTGNTIYF. This chain links TRBV9 with TRBJ1-3; TRBD1 might be the D (5 bases). This CDR3 spans 14 amino acids. CDR1 and CDR2 from the germline V gene are SGDLS and YYNGEE. Trimming took 4 bases from V and 2 from J, leaving 10 bases between them.

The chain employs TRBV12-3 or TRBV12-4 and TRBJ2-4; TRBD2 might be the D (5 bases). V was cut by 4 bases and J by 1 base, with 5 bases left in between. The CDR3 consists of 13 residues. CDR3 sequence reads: CASSWEAKNIQYF. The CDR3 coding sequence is TGTGCCAGCAGTTGGGAGGCCAAAAACATTCAGTACTTC.

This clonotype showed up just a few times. Here the CDR3 DNA reads TGTGCCAGCAGGAACGGACAGGAGTACTACGAGCAGTACTTC. Protein sequence: CASRNGQEYYEQYF. V gene TRBV28 combines with J gene TRBJ2-7; 7 nucleotides agree with TRBD1. Germline V gene lookup returns CDR1 MDHEN and CDR2 SYDVKM. The CDR3 runs 14 residues. V was clipped by 6 bases and J by 3 bases; unmatched bases: 8.

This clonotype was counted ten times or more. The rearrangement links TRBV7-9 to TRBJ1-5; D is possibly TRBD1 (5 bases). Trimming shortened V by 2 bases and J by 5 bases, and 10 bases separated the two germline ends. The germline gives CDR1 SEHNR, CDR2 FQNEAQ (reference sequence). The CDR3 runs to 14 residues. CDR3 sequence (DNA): TGTGCCAGCAGCTTATCGGGGCCTTATCAGCCCCAGCATTTT. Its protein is CASSLSGPYQPQHF.